Below are 32 T cell receptor beta chains sequenced from a single sample in a study of shared clonotypes between healthy human individuals. Using immunoSEQ multiplex PCR, the repertoire was profiled, and TCRdb retains in-frame clones only, with some absent. The sample contains a few million clones, approximately 93% of which appear only once. What was sequenced was naive CD4+ T cells from PBMCs. Specified subset: CD45RA+ positively selected. All receptors derive from a man between 18 and 35 years old in good health. Some clones in this sample may be carry-over from other donors' samples.

The chain links TRBV28 to TRBJ2-2; D may correspond to TRBD1 or TRBD2 (5 bases each). Germline assignment: CDR1 MDHEN and CDR2 SYDVKM. Trimming removed 3 bases at V and 4 bases at J, with 12 bases between. The CDR3 runs to 15 residues. CDR3 residues: CASSFVGVGTGELFF. The CDR3 nucleotides read TGTGCCAGCAGTTTCGTGGGGGTCGGCACCGGGGAGCTGTTTTTT.

This chain joins TRBV6-5 and TRBJ1-5; 7 bases fit TRBD1. Germline CDR1 is MNHEY and CDR2 is SVGAGI. This CDR3 spans 14 amino acids. Trimming at V came to 6 bases and at J to 5 bases, leaving 7 bases not matched to a gene. The CDR3 sequence: CASRRQGFDQPQHF. For the CDR3, the DNA is TGTGCCAGCAGGAGACAGGGTTTTGATCAGCCCCAGCATTTT.

This chain uses TRBV29-1 with TRBJ2-1, with a possible D match to TRBD2 (6 bases). Trimming cost V 4 bases and J 3 bases, with 13 bases left between them. Germline assignment: CDR1 SQVTM and CDR2 ANQGSEA. This CDR3 contains 14 residues. The CDR3 region has the DNA TGCAGCGTTGCAGGGACTCTTTACTACAATGAGCAGTTCTTC. It specifies CSVAGTLYYNEQFF.

V gene TRBV28 combines with J gene TRBJ2-5; D is unclear. The CDR3 is 14 residues long. The V gene's germline CDR1 is MDHEN and CDR2 SYDVKM. V was trimmed by 5 bases and J by 2 bases, leaving 12 bases between them. The CDR3 spells CASSRRTHQETQYF. The CDR3, as DNA: TGTGCCAGCAGTCGAAGGACGCATCAAGAGACCCAGTACTTC.

In this sample, this clone turned up once. The same CDR3 arises from other DNA sequences in this sample as well. The chain joins TRBV28 to TRBJ2-7, with TRBD1 matching 10 bases. Unmatched junction bases numbered 9, after V lost 6 bases and J lost 4 bases. Germline CDR1 is MDHEN and CDR2 is SYDVKM. CDR3 length equals 15 residues. The DNA for the CDR3 is TGTGCCAGCAGCCCCCCGGACAGGGGGGGGTACGAGCAGTACTTC. This gives the protein CASSPPDRGGYEQYF.

This sequence joins TRBV2 and TRBJ2-7; 7 nucleotides align to TRBD2. Germline V lookup: CDR1 SNHLY, CDR2 FYNNEI. Losses at the gene ends were 8 bases for V and 3 bases for J; bases not matched to a gene: 1. This CDR3 contains 11 residues. In DNA, the CDR3 is TGTGCCAGCCGGGGGGTCTACGAGCAGTACTTC. This gives the protein CASRGVYEQYF.

The chain uses TRBV6-5 and TRBJ2-2, with D uncertain. Germline CDR1 and CDR2: MNHEY and SVGAGI. V lost 2 bases and J lost 4, with 14 bases in between. The CDR3 has 16 residues. The CDR3 DNA follows: TGTGCCAGCAGTTACCGTCCTGGGTCTGGCACCGGGGAGCTGTTTTTT. This sequence encodes CASSYRPGSGTGELFF.

The chain employs TRBV19 and TRBJ1-5; TRBD1 matches 10 bases. The J segment lost 2 bases and the V segment lost 9 bases, leaving 4 bases of the junction unmatched. This CDR3 spans 14 amino acids. Germline-derived CDR1 and CDR2 are LNHDA and SQIVND (reference sequence). Here the CDR3 DNA reads TGTGCCAGCGGGACAGGGGTTGGCAATCAGCCCCAGCATTTT. It codes for CASGTGVGNQPQHF.

On this clone: This sample also contains other DNA sequences that code for the same CDR3. The chain is built from TRBV28 and TRBJ2-1; D not resolved. Germline values: CDR1 MDHEN, CDR2 SYDVKM. The germline V and J ends were trimmed by 8 bases and 1 base, with 9 bases remaining between them. This CDR3 region has 13 residues. The DNA of the CDR3 is TGTGCCAGCCGACTGGATTCCTACAATGAGCAGTTCTTC. Amino acid sequence: CASRLDSYNEQFF.

V usage is TRBV28 and J usage is TRBJ1-3, with a weak D call TRBD1 (5 bases). Germline CDR1 MDHEN, CDR2 SYDVKM. The CDR3 loop spans 13 amino acids. Between the trimmed V and J ends, which lost 6 bases and 5 bases, there was a span of 11 bases. In DNA, the CDR3 is TGTGCCAGCAGCCCCGGGACGCGAAACACCATATATTTT. Translated: CASSPGTRNTIYF.

V is TRBV5-1 and J is TRBJ1-3, with D hard to call. CDR1 and CDR2 from the germline V gene are SGHRS and YFSETQ. The CDR3 loop spans 14 amino acids. Trimming removed 4 bases at V and 0 bases at J, with 8 bases between. The CDR3 DNA is TGCGCCAGCAGCGACGGGAACTCTGGAAACACCATATATTTT. This sequence encodes CASSDGNSGNTIYF.

This clone is a singleton in its sample. The V and J genes are TRBV5-1 and TRBJ2-5; D unresolved. The CDR3 runs 14 residues. The germline gives CDR1 SGHRS, CDR2 YFSETQ. Deletions cut 4 bases from V and 3 bases from J, with 13 bases between. CDR3 DNA sequence: TGCGCCAGCAGCCCAGTCGGGTTCGAAGAGACCCAGTACTTC. It translates to CASSPVGFEETQYF.

To note about this clone: Other nucleotide sequences in the sample specify the same CDR3. J is TRBJ2-6 and V is TRBV5-1; no definite D call. Trimming cost V 3 bases and J 1 base, with 8 bases left between them. The CDR3 has 15 amino acids. The V gene's germline CDR1 is SGHRS and CDR2 YFSETQ. The CDR3 protein is CASSSLSSGANVLTF. The DNA for the CDR3 is TGCGCCAGCAGCTCCCTTTCGTCTGGGGCCAACGTCCTGACTTTC.

The chain links TRBV28 to TRBJ2-7; the match to TRBD2 covers 11 bases. CDR3 length: 15 residues. V lost 3 bases and J lost 1; bases outside the gene matches: 2. Germline CDR1 and CDR2: MDHEN and SYDVKM. The CDR3 spells CASSFSSGRSYEQYF. As DNA, the CDR3 is TGTGCCAGCAGTTTCTCTAGCGGGAGGTCCTACGAGCAGTACTTC.

This rearrangement joins TRBV10-1 to TRBJ2-1, with 12 bases lining up with TRBD2. V gave up 3 bases and J gave up 9 bases; unmatched junction bases: 6. Germline V gives CDR1 WNHNN, CDR2 SYGVQD (reference sequence). This CDR3 has 15 amino acids. The CDR3 nucleotides are TGCGCCAGCAGTGAATCGCTAGCGGGAGGGGGTGAGCAGTTCTTC. It codes for CASSESLAGGGEQFF.

Worth noting for this clone: Different DNA sequences within this sample yield the same CDR3. The rearrangement joins TRBV19 to TRBJ1-1; TRBD1 might be the D (5 bases). The CDR3 contains 13 residues. With 6 bases removed from V and 4 bases from J, the gap between germline ends came to 12 bases. Germline V gives CDR1 LNHDA, CDR2 SQIVND (reference sequence). CDR3 region: CASSPTGGTEAFF. CDR3 nucleotides: TGTGCCAGTAGCCCAACCGGGGGCACTGAAGCTTTCTTT.

The chain links TRBV5-1 to TRBJ2-3; D is uncertain. This CDR3 has 13 amino acids. Between the trimmed V and J ends, which lost 4 bases and 6 bases, there was a span of 12 bases. Germline CDR1 SGHRS, CDR2 YFSETQ. The CDR3 loop is CASSVSGYDTQYF. The CDR3 DNA sequence: TGCGCCAGCAGCGTCTCGGGTTACGATACGCAGTATTTT.

This clone has only one observation. The V and J genes are TRBV7-3 and TRBJ2-3; no reliable D call. The V gene lost 2 bases and the J gene lost 1 base, with 13 bases spanning the gap. Germline V lookup: CDR1 SGHTA, CDR2 FQGTGA. The CDR3 length is 16 residues. This chain's CDR3 is CASSLYPSRGTDTQYF. For the CDR3, the DNA is TGTGCCAGCAGCTTATATCCCTCCCGGGGCACAGATACGCAGTATTTT.

This chain links TRBV7-8 with TRBJ2-2; 9 bases agree with TRBD1. This CDR3 has 18 residues. Germline V gene lookup returns CDR1 SGHVS and CDR2 FQNEAQ. With 1 base clipped from V and 5 bases from J, the junction kept 11 bases outside the gene matches. CDR3 sequence (DNA): TGTGCCAGCAGCTTAGTACCGGGACAGGGTCCTTTGACCGGGGAGCTGTTTTTT. Protein: CASSLVPGQGPLTGELFF.

The chain combines TRBV10-3 with TRBJ1-1; possibly TRBD1 for D (6 bases). This CDR3 contains 14 residues. Germline V gene sequence: CDR1 ENHRY, CDR2 SYGVKD. V was pared by 10 bases and J by 0 bases, with 15 bases between. This chain's CDR3 is CATGRGGMNTEAFF. CDR3 nucleotide sequence: TGTGCCACGGGAAGGGGGGGAATGAACACTGAAGCTTTCTTT.

The chain has TRBV5-1 and TRBJ2-2; no clear D. Trimming shortened V by 2 bases and J by 0 bases, and 8 bases separated the two germline ends. The germline V gene encodes CDR1 SGHRS and CDR2 YFSETQ. The length of the CDR3 is 15 residues. This CDR3 is CASSLRYSNTGELFF. The CDR3 DNA reads as TGCGCCAGCAGCTTAAGGTATTCGAACACCGGGGAGCTGTTTTTT. Filled out from reference TRBV5-1 and TRBJ2-2, the complete variable domain reads KAGVTQTPRYLIKTRGQQVTLSCSPISGHRSVSWYQQTPGQGLQFLFEYFSETQRNKGNFPGRFSGRQFSNSRSEMNVSTLELGDSALYLCASSLRYSNTGELFFGEGSRLTVL.

Points on this clone: Other DNA sequences of this sample code for an identical CDR3. The chain employs TRBV18 and TRBJ2-1; D tentatively reads TRBD1 or TRBD2 (5 bases each). In germline, CDR1 is KGHSH, CDR2 LQKENI. The CDR3 has 15 amino acids. V was shortened by 2 bases and J by 1 base, with 9 bases between the two germline ends. The CDR3 bases are TGTGCCAGCTCACCATCCGGGGCGTCCTACAATGAGCAGTTCTTC. Protein: CASSPSGASYNEQFF.

The gene calls are TRBV7-9 and TRBJ2-1; D is ambiguous. The CDR3 sequence is 17 residues long. V was pared by 5 bases and J by 5 bases, with 22 bases between. In germline, CDR1 is SEHNR, CDR2 FQNEAQ (reference sequence). The CDR3 DNA is TGTGCCAGCAGCCCGCTTCCGTGGGAACGTAACAACAATGAGCAGTTCTTC. Encoded protein: CASSPLPWERNNNEQFF. Variable domain in full (rest from reference TRBV7-9 and TRBJ2-1): DTGVSQNPRHKITKRGQNVTFRCDPISEHNRLYWYRQTLGQGPEFLTYFQNEAQLEKSRLLSDRFSAERPKGSFSTLEIQRTEQGDSAMYLCASSPLPWERNNNEQFFGPGTRLTVL.

The chain joins TRBV29-1 to TRBJ2-7; TRBD2 is a possible D gene (5 bases). CDR3 length equals 16 residues. The ends were cut back, 7 bases at V and 0 bases at J, with 22 bases in the middle. CDR1 is SQVTM, CDR2 ANQGSEA, per germline. The CDR3 nucleotides read TGCAGCGCCATCTTGAGTGGAGGCAGGAGCTCCTACGAGCAGTACTTC. This translates into CSAILSGGRSSYEQYF.

The chain has TRBV12-5 and TRBJ2-2, with D unresolved. Germline V gives CDR1 LGHNT, CDR2 FRNRAP. The CDR3 extends over 14 amino acids. V lost 6 bases to trimming and J lost 7 bases, with 15 bases between them. Here the CDR3 DNA reads TGTGCTAGTGGCACTTACCCGGCCCACGGGGAGCTGTTTTTT. Protein: CASGTYPAHGELFF.

The chain has TRBV2 and TRBJ2-4, with D tentatively TRBD1 (6 bases). V was shortened by 8 bases and J by 0 bases, with 23 bases between the two germline ends. CDR1 is SNHLY, CDR2 FYNNEI, per germline. This CDR3 is built from 18 residues. The CDR3 region is CASRSTGTLTRAKNIQYF. The CDR3 nucleotides read TGTGCCAGCCGATCGACAGGTACCCTAACAAGAGCCAAAAACATTCAGTACTTC.

This sequence joins TRBV5-4 and TRBJ1-4, with 7 bases fitting TRBD1. With V trimmed by 4 bases and J by 7 bases, 10 bases remained unmatched. This CDR3 comprises 15 residues. CDR1 and CDR2 from the germline V gene are SGHNT and YYREEE (reference sequence). In DNA form, the CDR3 reads TGTGCCAGCAGCGCAGGGGACAGAGGGTTTGAAAAACTGTTTTTT. Translated, it gives CASSAGDRGFEKLFF.

V and J are TRBV5-4 and TRBJ2-2, with 16 bases fitting TRBD2. With V trimmed by 4 bases and J by 8 bases, 5 bases remained unmatched. Germline values: CDR1 SGHNT, CDR2 YYREEE (reference sequence). CDR3 length equals 16 residues. CDR3 region: CASSTGLAGGSGELFF. In DNA form, the CDR3 reads TGTGCCAGCAGCACGGGACTAGCGGGAGGGTCAGGGGAGCTGTTTTTT.

The chain links TRBV28 to TRBJ1-5; tentatively, D is TRBD1 (5 bases). V was cut by 1 base and J by 7 bases, with 11 bases left in between. The CDR3 is 14 amino acids. From germline, CDR1 is MDHEN and CDR2 SYDVKM. The CDR3 region has the DNA TGTGCCAGCAGTTTATTCGGGGGACCGCAGCCCCAGCATTTT. It yields the protein CASSLFGGPQPQHF.

In the case of this clone: Other DNA sequences in the same sample also yield this CDR3. This sequence joins TRBV19 and TRBJ2-5; 7 nucleotides match TRBD2. Germline values: CDR1 LNHDA, CDR2 SQIVND (reference sequence). V shed 3 bases, J shed 5 bases, and the junction held 6 bases outside the gene matches. This CDR3 contains 14 residues. The CDR3 is CASSIGRERETQYF. The CDR3 DNA reads as TGTGCCAGTAGTATTGGGCGGGAGAGGGAGACCCAGTACTTC.

The CDR3 reads CAAESPSGGSTDTQYF. In DNA form, the CDR3 reads TGTGCCGCGGAGAGTCCTAGCGGGGGGAGCACAGATACGCAGTATTTT. J is TRBJ2-3 and V is TRBV10-3, with 11 positions matching TRBD2. Losses at the gene ends were 11 bases for V and 0 bases for J; bases not matched to a gene: 10. This CDR3 region has 16 residues. Germline CDR1 and CDR2: ENHRY and SYGVKD.

The chain is built from TRBV6-1 and TRBJ2-1; 10 bases align to TRBD2. The trim removed 2 bases at V and 4 bases at J, leaving 2 bases unmatched. There are 15 residues in the CDR3. Germline V CDR1 and CDR2: MNHNS, SASEGT. CDR3 sequence (DNA): TGTGCCAGCAGTGAACTAGCGGGAGCGTACAATGAGCAGTTCTTC. This encodes CASSELAGAYNEQFF.